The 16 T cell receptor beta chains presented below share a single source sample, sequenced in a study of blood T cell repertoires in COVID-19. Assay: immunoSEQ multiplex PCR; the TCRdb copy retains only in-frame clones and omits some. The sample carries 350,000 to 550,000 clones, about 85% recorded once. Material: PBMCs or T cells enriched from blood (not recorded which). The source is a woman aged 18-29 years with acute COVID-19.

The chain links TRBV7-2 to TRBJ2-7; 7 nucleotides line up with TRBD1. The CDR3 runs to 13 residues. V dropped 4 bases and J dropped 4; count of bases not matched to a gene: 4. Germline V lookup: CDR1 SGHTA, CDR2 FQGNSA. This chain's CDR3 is CASSSTGAYEQYF. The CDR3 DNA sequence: TGTGCCAGCAGCTCCACAGGGGCTTACGAGCAGTACTTC.

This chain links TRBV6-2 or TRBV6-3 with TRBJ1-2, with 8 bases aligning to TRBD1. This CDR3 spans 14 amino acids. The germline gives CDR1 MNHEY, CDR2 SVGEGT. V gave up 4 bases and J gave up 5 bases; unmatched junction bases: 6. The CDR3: CASSFAGGVYGYTF. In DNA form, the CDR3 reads TGTGCCAGCAGTTTCGCAGGGGGCGTGTATGGCTACACCTTC.

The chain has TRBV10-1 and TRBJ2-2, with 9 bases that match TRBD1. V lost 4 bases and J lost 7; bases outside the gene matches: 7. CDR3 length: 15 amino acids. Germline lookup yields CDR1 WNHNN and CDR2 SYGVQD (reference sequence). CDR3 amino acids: CASSAGTGRGGELFF. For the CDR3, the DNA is TGCGCCAGCAGTGCCGGGACAGGGAGGGGCGGGGAGCTGTTTTTT.

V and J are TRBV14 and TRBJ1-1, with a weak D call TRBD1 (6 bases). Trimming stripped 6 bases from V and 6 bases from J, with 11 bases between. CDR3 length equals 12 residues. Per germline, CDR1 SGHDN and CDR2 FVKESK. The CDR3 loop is CASRGGAAEAFF. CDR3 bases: TGTGCCAGCAGAGGGGGGGCAGCTGAAGCTTTCTTT.

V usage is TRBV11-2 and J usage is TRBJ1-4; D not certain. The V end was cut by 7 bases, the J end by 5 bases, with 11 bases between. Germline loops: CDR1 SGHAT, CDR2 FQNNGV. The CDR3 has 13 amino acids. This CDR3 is CASTPRGNEKLFF. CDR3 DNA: TGTGCCAGCACCCCTCGGGGAAATGAAAAACTGTTTTTT.

CDR3 protein: CSALGQIIGGEKLFF. For the CDR3, the DNA is TGCAGCGCCCTCGGACAGATCATTGGGGGTGAAAAACTGTTTTTT. This chain joins TRBV29-1 and TRBJ1-4, with D possibly matching TRBD1 (6 bases). Per the germline V gene, CDR1 is SQVTM and CDR2 is ANQGSEA. The length of the CDR3 is 15 residues. Trimming left V 7 bases short and J 7 bases short, with 22 bases between.

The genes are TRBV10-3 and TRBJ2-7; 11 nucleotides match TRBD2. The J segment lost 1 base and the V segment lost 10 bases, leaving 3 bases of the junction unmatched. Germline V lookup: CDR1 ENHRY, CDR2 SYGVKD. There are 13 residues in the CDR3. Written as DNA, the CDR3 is TGTGCCACCTTAGCGGGGGGGTCCTACGAGCAGTACTTC. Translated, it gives CATLAGGSYEQYF.

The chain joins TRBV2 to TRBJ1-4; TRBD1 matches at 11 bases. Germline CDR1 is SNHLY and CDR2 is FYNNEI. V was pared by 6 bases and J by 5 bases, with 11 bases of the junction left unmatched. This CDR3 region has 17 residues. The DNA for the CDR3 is TGTGCCAGCAGGCCCGGGACAGGGGGGGGAGAAAATGAAAAACTGTTTTTT. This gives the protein CASRPGTGGGENEKLFF.

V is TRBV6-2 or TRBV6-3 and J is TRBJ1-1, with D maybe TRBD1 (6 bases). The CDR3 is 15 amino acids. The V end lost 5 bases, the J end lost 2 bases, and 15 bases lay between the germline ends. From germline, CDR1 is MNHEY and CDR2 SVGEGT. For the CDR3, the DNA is TGTGCCAGCAGTACCACTACAGGGTATAACACTGAAGCTTTCTTT. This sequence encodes CASSTTTGYNTEAFF.

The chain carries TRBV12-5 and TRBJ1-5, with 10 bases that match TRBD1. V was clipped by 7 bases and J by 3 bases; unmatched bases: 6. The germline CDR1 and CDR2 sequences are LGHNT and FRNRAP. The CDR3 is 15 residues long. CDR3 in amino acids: CASASGQGDNQPQHF. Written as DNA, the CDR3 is TGTGCTAGTGCCTCCGGACAGGGGGACAATCAGCCCCAGCATTTT.

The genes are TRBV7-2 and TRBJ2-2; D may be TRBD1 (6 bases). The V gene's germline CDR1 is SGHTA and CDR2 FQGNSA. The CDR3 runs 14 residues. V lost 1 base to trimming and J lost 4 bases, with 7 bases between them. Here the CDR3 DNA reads TGTGCCAGCAGCTTAGACAGGGCCACCGGGGAGCTGTTTTTT. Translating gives CASSLDRATGELFF.

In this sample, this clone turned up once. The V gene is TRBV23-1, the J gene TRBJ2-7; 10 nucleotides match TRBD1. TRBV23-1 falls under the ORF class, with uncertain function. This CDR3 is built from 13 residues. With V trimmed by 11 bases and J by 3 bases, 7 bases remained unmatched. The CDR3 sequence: CAPPGTGDYEQYF. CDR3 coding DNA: TGCGCCCCTCCCGGGACAGGGGACTACGAGCAGTACTTC.

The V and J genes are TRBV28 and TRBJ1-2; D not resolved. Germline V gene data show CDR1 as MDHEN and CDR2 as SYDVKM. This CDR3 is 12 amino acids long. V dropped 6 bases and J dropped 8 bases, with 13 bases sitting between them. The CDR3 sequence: CASRSPYGGYTF. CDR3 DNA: TGTGCCAGCAGGTCCCCTTACGGGGGCTACACCTTC.

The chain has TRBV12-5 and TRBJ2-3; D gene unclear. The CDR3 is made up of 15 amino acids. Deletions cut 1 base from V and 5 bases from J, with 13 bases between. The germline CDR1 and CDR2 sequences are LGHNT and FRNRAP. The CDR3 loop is CASGLGAHSGDTQYF. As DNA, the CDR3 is TGTGCTAGTGGTTTGGGGGCGCATAGTGGAGATACGCAGTATTTT.

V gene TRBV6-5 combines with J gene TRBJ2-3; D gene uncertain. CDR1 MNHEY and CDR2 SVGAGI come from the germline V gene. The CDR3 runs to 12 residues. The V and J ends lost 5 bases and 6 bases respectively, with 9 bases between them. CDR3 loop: CASSPLWDTQYF. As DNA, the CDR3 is TGTGCCAGCAGTCCACTGTGGGATACGCAGTATTTT.

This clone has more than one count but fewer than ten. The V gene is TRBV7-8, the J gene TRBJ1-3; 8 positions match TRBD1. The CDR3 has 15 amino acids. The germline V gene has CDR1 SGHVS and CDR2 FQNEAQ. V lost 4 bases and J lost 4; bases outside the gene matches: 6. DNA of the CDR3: TGTGCCAGCAGCTCTGCGGGGGACAGGGGAAACACCATATATTTT. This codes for CASSSAGDRGNTIYF.